The subject of this entry is one T cell receptor beta chain. This specimen belongs to a study of early T cells in non-severe SARS-CoV-2 infection. TCRdb called the 5' RACE reads again in MiXCR, with one record for every CDR3 protein. The data hold about 27,000 distinct CDR3 sequences, with 4% to 4.5% observed a single time. Between the trimmed V and J ends, which lost 3 bases and 5 bases, there was a span of 10 bases. This CDR3 spans 12 amino acids. Germline V CDR1 and CDR2: DFQATT, SNEGSKA (reference sequence). The TCR originated in an adult who was a healthcare worker with PCR-confirmed SARS-CoV-2 infection or an uninfected control (not recorded which). Material for sequencing was whole blood. The chain uses TRBV20-1 and TRBJ2-5; D gene unclear. CDR3 region: CSASRQVETQYF. The DNA for the CDR3 is TGCAGTGCTAGTAGGCAGGTGGAGACCCAGTACTTC.